This is a list of T cell receptor beta chains from one sample in a study of identifying expanded T cells in peripheral blood. Measured with immunoSEQ multiplex PCR; TCRdb has only the in-frame clones, and not every one. Counted here are about 110,000 clones, 80% to 90% occurring once; the ten biggest clones make up about 15%. The specimen sequenced was blood. The source is a person aged 18-70 years in good health. The CDR3 runs from the conserved cysteine through the conserved F or W. Fields, in order: V gene, D gene, clone size, J gene, CDR3 DNA, CDR3 protein. The D gene is left open where the match is weak. Clone size is not always given. Where it is, it says once, few, many or a class for expanded clones.

>TRBV4-1|TRBD2|.|TRBJ2-1
TGCGCCAGCAGCTTACTAGCGGGGGCGCGAGGTGAGCAGTTCTTC
CASSLLAGARGEQFF
>TRBV5-4|TRBD2|.|TRBJ2-3
TGTGCCAGCAGCTTGGGTGGAGCGGGGGGCTCAGATACGCAGTATTTT
CASSLGGAGGSDTQYF
>TRBV4-3|TRBD1|.|TRBJ1-2
TGCGCCAGCAGCCAAGAGAGCCGAAGGGGGCAGGGTAACTATGGCTACACCTTC
CASSQESRRGQGNYGYTF
>TRBV7-9|TRBD1|.|TRBJ1-5
TGTGCCAGCAGCTTGGGGACGACAGGGTTCGATCAGCCCCAGCATTTT
CASSLGTTGFDQPQHF
>TRBV5-6|.|.|TRBJ1-2
TGTGCCAGCAGCTTGGAACAGCTCTATGGCTACACCTTC
CASSLEQLYGYTF
>TRBV5-4|TRBD1|.|TRBJ2-7
TGTGCCAGTGCCGGGACAGCTAGCTCCTACGAGCAGTACTTC
CASAGTASSYEQYF
>TRBV10-1|.|.|TRBJ1-5
TGCGCCAGCAGTGTTGGGGATCAGCCCCAGCATTTT
CASSVGDQPQHF
>TRBV19|TRBD1|.|TRBJ1-6
TGTGCCAGTAGTACTCGACAGGGGACCATACCACCCCTCCACTTT
CASSTRQGTIPPLHF
>TRBV28|TRBD2|.|TRBJ2-5
TGTGCCAGCAGTTTATTTGGGCTAGCGGGGGAGACCCAGTACTTC
CASSLFGLAGETQYF
>TRBV21-1|.|once|TRBJ2-7
TGTGCCAGCACCCCTAGCGGGGGAGCCTACGAGCAGTACTTC
CASTPSGGAYEQYF
>TRBV11-2|TRBD2|.|TRBJ2-7
TGTGCCAGCAGCTGGACACTAGCGGGGGGAACCTACGAGCAGTACTTC
CASSWTLAGGTYEQYF
>TRBV18|.|.|TRBJ2-6
TGTGCCAGCTCACTAGAATTCTCTGGGGCCAACGTCCTGACTTTC
CASSLEFSGANVLTF
>TRBV28|.|.|TRBJ2-1
TGTGCCAGCAGTTTTCCATCTGGTGGTGGGGGCGACTTCTCCTACAATGAGCAGTTCTTC
CASSFPSGGGGDFSYNEQFF
>TRBV9|.|.|TRBJ1-1
TGTGCCAGCAGCGTAGGCCCGAACACTGAAGCTTTCTTT
CASSVGPNTEAFF
>TRBV28|.|.|TRBJ1-5
TGTGCCAGCCGCTACGCAGGAGAGAAGTGGGGTCAGCCCCAGCATTTT
CASRYAGEKWGQPQHF
>TRBV19|.|.|TRBJ2-3
TGTGCCAGTAGTACCCCGGCCAGCACAGATACGCAGTATTTT
CASSTPASTDTQYF
>TRBV12-5|.|.|TRBJ2-6
TGTGCTAGTGGTTTGGTAGTGGTCCAGGGGAACTCTGGGGCCAACGTCCTGACTTTC
CASGLVVVQGNSGANVLTF
>TRBV2|.|.|TRBJ2-5
TGTGCCAGCAGTACCCGGGAACAGGCTCCCCTCTTAGGGGAGTACTTC
CASSTREQAPLLGEYF
>TRBV7-7|.|.|TRBJ2-1
TGTGCCAGCAGCTTAGTAAACCCGACGGGTCAGGGCGATGAGCAGTTCTTC
CASSLVNPTGQGDEQFF
>TRBV7-2|.|.|TRBJ2-3
TGTGCCAGCAGCTTAGACGGGCCGTTAGATACGCAGTATTTT
CASSLDGPLDTQYF
>TRBV18|.|.|TRBJ1-5
TGTGCCAGCTCAAGCACAGACAGTGATCAGCCCCAGCATTTT
CASSSTDSDQPQHF
>TRBV18|.|.|TRBJ2-3
TGTGCCAGCTCGCCTACGGGACTCCTCACAGATACGCAGTATTTT
CASSPTGLLTDTQYF
>TRBV29-1|.|.|TRBJ2-7
TGCAGCGCCGTCCGAGGGAACTCCTACGAGCAGTACTTC
CSAVRGNSYEQYF